The 17 T cell receptor beta chains reported below all come from one sample, sequenced in a study of spatial heterogeneity in lung cancer. Broader study findings: Tumoral mutation counts were tracked by counts of expanded intratumoral alpha and beta TCRs.

The time point denotes: sample taken at primary tumor resection. For these receptors, no antigen is known. TCRdb independently ran MiXCR on the 5' RACE reads; one entry per CDR3 protein. The data contain approximately 20,000 distinct CDR3 sequences, 2.8% of them seen just once; the ten biggest clones take up about 7.7%. The source was lung tumor tissue, collected at surgery. These receptor sequences come from a male donor with early-stage non-small cell lung cancer.

This clonotype was seen repeatedly, ten times or more. The rearrangement uses TRBV30 and TRBJ2-3, with 8 bases identical to TRBD2. The CDR3 has 15 amino acids. The germline V gene has CDR1 GTSNPN and CDR2 SVGIG (reference sequence). Germline trimming cut 3 bases from V and 4 bases from J; bases unmatched to any gene: 9. CDR3 in amino acids: CAWSPGTSEADTQYF. CDR3 nucleotide sequence: TGTGCCTGGAGCCCAGGGACTAGTGAGGCAGATACGCAGTATTTT.

This clonotype was recorded at least ten times. The chain carries TRBV7-3 and TRBJ2-1; 9 bases fit TRBD2. This CDR3 is built from 15 residues. Germline loops: CDR1 SGHTA, CDR2 FQGTGA. V shed 3 bases, J shed 4 bases, and the junction held 4 bases outside the gene matches. The CDR3 DNA sequence: TGTGCCAGCAGCTTTGCGGGAGGGCCTTACAATGAGCAGTTCTTC. Amino acids: CASSFAGGPYNEQFF.

This clonotype has only a few counts. A much larger clone lies a single base off, so this may be a read error. The gene calls are TRBV11-3 and TRBJ1-1; D remains unclear. Germline values: CDR1 SGHNT, CDR2 YENEEA. This CDR3 comprises 13 residues. The DNA of the CDR3 is TGTGTCAGCAGCTTAGTTTCAGGCACTGAAGCTTTCTTT. Translated, it gives CVSSLVSGTEAFF.

This clonotype was seen ten or more times. The chain links TRBV7-9 to TRBJ1-2; 7 bases are a match to TRBD1. V dropped 10 bases and J dropped 2; count of bases not matched to a gene: 7. The CDR3 contains 13 residues. Germline CDR1 and CDR2: SEHNR and FQNEAQ (reference sequence). The CDR3 DNA sequence: TGTGCCACCTCCGGGACAGAAAACTATGGCTACACCTTC. Protein sequence: CATSGTENYGYTF.

This clonotype was observed many times. The chain is built from TRBV9 and TRBJ2-2; D possibly corresponds to TRBD1 (7 bases). From germline, CDR1 is SGDLS and CDR2 YYNGEE. The V gene lost 0 bases and the J gene lost 6 bases, with 15 bases spanning the gap. CDR3 length equals 16 residues. In DNA form, the CDR3 reads TGTGCCAGCAGCGTAGATCAGGGGGGTTTCCCCGGGGAGCTGTTTTTT. Its protein is CASSVDQGGFPGELFF.

This clonotype is classed as medium-sized. This rearrangement joins TRBV11-2 to TRBJ2-2, with a possible D match to TRBD1 (5 bases). V was pared by 3 bases and J by 1 base, with 9 bases between. This CDR3 is 15 amino acids long. Germline V gene sequence: CDR1 SGHAT, CDR2 FQNNGV. The CDR3 loop is CASSLDTGNTGELFF. The CDR3 nucleotides read TGTGCCAGCAGCTTGGACACAGGGAACACCGGGGAGCTGTTTTTT.

This clonotype was recorded many times. This chain links TRBV12-3 or TRBV12-4 with TRBJ1-1; D remains ambiguous. The CDR3 runs to 13 residues. Deletions cut 4 bases from V and 2 bases from J, with 8 bases between. As DNA, the CDR3 is TGTGCCAGCAGTTCCTGGGTAAACACTGAAGCTTTCTTT. It encodes CASSSWVNTEAFF.

There are many counts of this clonotype. This chain uses TRBV30 with TRBJ2-5; D is unclear. V was pared by 3 bases and J by 1 base, with 12 bases between. The CDR3 sequence is 14 residues long. The germline CDR1 and CDR2 sequences are GTSNPN and SVGIG (reference sequence). As DNA, the CDR3 is TGTGCCTGGAGCTCCGCTCCGGGCCAAGAGACCCAGTACTTC. Translated: CAWSSAPGQETQYF.

By share of the sample, this clonotype is medium-sized. This sequence joins TRBV5-6 and TRBJ1-5; possibly TRBD1 for D (5 bases). The CDR3 totals 15 residues. Trimming took off 6 bases at V and 2 bases at J, with 15 bases between the two ends. The germline CDR1 and CDR2 sequences are SGHDT and YYEEEE. The CDR3 region has the DNA TGTGCCAGCACCCGGGCAGGGTCGGGCAATCAGCCCCAGCATTTT. Residues: CASTRAGSGNQPQHF.

Ten or more counts support this clonotype. The V and J genes are TRBV7-9 and TRBJ2-1, with no clear D. The CDR3 covers 12 residues. Germline lookup yields CDR1 SEHNR and CDR2 FQNEAQ (reference sequence). V was shortened by 2 bases and J by 6 bases, with 5 bases between the two germline ends. The CDR3 here is CASSLISNEQFF. CDR3 bases: TGTGCCAGCAGCTTAATCAGCAATGAGCAGTTCTTC.

This clonotype was recorded many times. The CDR3 DNA reads as TGCAGCGCCGGGAGGACTAGCGGCCCTATGGAGCAGTTCTTC. It specifies CSAGRTSGPMEQFF. V is TRBV29-1 and J is TRBJ2-1; 10 bases agree with TRBD2. V shed 7 bases and J 10 bases; nucleotides not matched to a gene: 13. There are 14 residues in the CDR3. Germline CDR1 and CDR2: SQVTM and ANQGSEA.

This clonotype has ten or more counts. The chain is built from TRBV12-3 or TRBV12-4 and TRBJ2-5; D uncertain. V was cut by 2 bases and J by 4 bases, with 5 bases left in between. The CDR3 has 12 amino acids. CDR3 sequence: CASSLTGETQYF. The CDR3 DNA follows: TGTGCCAGCAGTTTAACTGGAGAGACCCAGTACTTC.

This clonotype has ten or more counts. The J gene is TRBJ1-6, the V gene TRBV3-1; tentative D call: TRBD1 (6 bases). Germline V gene lookup returns CDR1 LGHDT and CDR2 YNNKEL (reference sequence). The CDR3 extends over 17 amino acids. V was clipped by 0 bases and J by 4 bases, with 13 bases between them. CDR3 protein: CASSQEGGGGYNSPLHF. The CDR3 DNA reads TGTGCCAGCAGCCAAGAAGGAGGGGGGGGATATAATTCACCCCTCCACTTT.

In its sample, this clonotype was seen many times. The rearrangement links TRBV11-2 to TRBJ1-1; tentatively, D is TRBD1 (5 bases). CDR1 SGHAT and CDR2 FQNNGV come from the germline V gene. The V gene lost 7 bases and the J gene lost 4 bases, with 16 bases spanning the gap. This CDR3 region has 14 residues. The CDR3 coding sequence is TGTGCCAGCACCAATTTCGACGGGGGCACTGAAGCTTTCTTT. Its protein is CASTNFDGGTEAFF. Looking up the rest from reference TRBV11-2 and TRBJ1-1 gives the full variable domain: EAGVAQSPRYKIIEKRQSVAFWCNPISGHATLYWYQQILGQGPKLLIQFQNNGVVDDSQLPKDRFSAERLKGVDSTLKIQPAKLEDSAVYLCASTNFDGGTEAFFGQGTRLTVV.

This clonotype was counted at least ten times. The chain couples TRBV29-1 to TRBJ2-7; D possibly corresponds to TRBD1 (5 bases). The V end was cut by 5 bases, the J end by 6 bases, with 17 bases between. CDR3 size: 13 residues. Germline assignment: CDR1 SQVTM and CDR2 ANQGSEA. CDR3 sequence: CSVYRPDSPEQYF. The CDR3 DNA follows: TGCAGCGTTTACCGACCTGACAGCCCCGAGCAGTACTTC.

Many counts were recorded for this clonotype. This sequence joins TRBV4-2 and TRBJ2-1; D assignment may be TRBD1 or TRBD2 (5 bases each). The CDR3 sequence is 13 residues long. The V and J ends lost 1 base and 9 bases respectively, with 10 bases between them. Germline V gene sequence: CDR1 LGHNA, CDR2 YNFKEQ. The CDR3 DNA reads as TGTGCCAGCAGCCAAGCGGCAGGGACTGAGCAGTTCTTC. Encoded protein: CASSQAAGTEQFF.

This clonotype was detected many times. The J gene is TRBJ1-4, the V gene TRBV4-1; D possibly corresponds to TRBD1 (5 bases). With 1 base removed from V and 0 bases from J, the gap between germline ends came to 6 bases. Germline CDR1 MGHRA, CDR2 YSYEKL. This CDR3 is built from 15 residues. CDR3 coding DNA: TGCGCCAGCAGCCAAGTGACAGCAACTAATGAAAAACTGTTTTTT. Translating gives CASSQVTATNEKLFF.